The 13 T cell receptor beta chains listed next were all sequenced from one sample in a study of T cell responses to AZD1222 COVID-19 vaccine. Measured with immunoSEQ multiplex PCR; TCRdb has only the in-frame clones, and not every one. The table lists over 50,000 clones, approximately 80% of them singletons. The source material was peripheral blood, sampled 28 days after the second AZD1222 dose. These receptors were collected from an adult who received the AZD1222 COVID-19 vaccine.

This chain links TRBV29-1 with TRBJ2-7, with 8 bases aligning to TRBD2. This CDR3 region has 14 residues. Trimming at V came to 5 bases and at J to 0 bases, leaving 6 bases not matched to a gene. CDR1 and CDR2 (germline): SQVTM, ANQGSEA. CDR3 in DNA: TGCAGCGTTTCCAGCGGGAGCGGCTCCTACGAGCAGTACTTC. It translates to CSVSSGSGSYEQYF.

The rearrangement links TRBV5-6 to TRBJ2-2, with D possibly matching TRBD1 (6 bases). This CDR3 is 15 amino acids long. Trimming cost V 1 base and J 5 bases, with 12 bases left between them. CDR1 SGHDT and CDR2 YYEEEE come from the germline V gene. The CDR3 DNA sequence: TGTGCCAGCAGCTTGATCGGAAGGGGGACCGGGGAGCTGTTTTTT. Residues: CASSLIGRGTGELFF.

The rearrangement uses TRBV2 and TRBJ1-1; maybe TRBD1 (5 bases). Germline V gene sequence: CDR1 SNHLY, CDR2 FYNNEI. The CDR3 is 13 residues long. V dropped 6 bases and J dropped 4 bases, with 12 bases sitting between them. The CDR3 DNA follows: TGTGCCAGCAGCGAACTCGGGGGCACTGAAGCTTTCTTT. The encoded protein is CASSELGGTEAFF.

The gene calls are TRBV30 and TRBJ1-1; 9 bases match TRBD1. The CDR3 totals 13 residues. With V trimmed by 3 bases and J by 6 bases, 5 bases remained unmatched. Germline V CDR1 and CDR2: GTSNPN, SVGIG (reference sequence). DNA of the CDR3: TGTGCCTGGAGGGGACAGGGAGTGCCTGAAGCTTTCTTT. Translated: CAWRGQGVPEAFF.

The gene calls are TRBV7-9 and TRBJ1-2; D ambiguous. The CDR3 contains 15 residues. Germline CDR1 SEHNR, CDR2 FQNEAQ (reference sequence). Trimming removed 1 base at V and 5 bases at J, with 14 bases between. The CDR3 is CASSLVLSDNYGYTF. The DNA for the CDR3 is TGTGCCAGCAGCTTAGTGCTCTCGGATAATTATGGCTACACCTTC.

CDR3 residues: CASSPFGESGGYEQYF. In nucleotides, the CDR3 is TGTGCCAGTAGCCCATTCGGGGAATCTGGGGGATACGAGCAGTACTTC. The chain is built from TRBV19 and TRBJ2-7; D may match TRBD1 or TRBD2 (5 bases each). There are 16 residues in the CDR3. V was cut by 6 bases and J by 4 bases, with 22 bases left in between. In germline, CDR1 is LNHDA, CDR2 SQIVND (reference sequence).

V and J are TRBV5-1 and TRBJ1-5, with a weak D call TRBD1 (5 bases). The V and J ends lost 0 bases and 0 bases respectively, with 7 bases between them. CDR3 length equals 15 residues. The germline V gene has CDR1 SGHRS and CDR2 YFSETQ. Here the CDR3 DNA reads TGCGCCAGCAGCTTGGCAGGGAATAGCAATCAGCCCCAGCATTTT. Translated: CASSLAGNSNQPQHF.

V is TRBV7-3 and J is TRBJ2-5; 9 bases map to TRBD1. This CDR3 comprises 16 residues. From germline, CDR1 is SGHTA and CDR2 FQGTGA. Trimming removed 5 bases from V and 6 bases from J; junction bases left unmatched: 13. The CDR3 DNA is TGTGCCAGCAGCCCCTATCCGGGACAGGGTTTCCAGACCCAGTACTTC. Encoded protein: CASSPYPGQGFQTQYF.

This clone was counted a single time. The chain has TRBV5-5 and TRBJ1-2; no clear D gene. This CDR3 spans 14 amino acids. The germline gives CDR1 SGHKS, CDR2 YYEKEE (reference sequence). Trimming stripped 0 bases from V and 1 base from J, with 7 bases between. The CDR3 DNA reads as TGTGCCAGCAGCTTGGAGGGCCTTAACTATGGCTACACCTTC. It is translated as CASSLEGLNYGYTF.

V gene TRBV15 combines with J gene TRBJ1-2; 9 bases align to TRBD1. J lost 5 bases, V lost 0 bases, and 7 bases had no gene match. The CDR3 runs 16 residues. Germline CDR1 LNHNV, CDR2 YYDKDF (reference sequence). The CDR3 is CATSRDFGQGRYGYTF. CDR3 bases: TGTGCCACCAGCAGAGATTTTGGACAGGGGCGGTATGGCTACACCTTC.

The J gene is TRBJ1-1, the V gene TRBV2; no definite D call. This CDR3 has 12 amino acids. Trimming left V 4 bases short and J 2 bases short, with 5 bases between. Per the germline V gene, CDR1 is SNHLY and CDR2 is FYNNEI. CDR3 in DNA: TGTGCCAGCAGTGTGACCAACACTGAAGCTTTCTTT. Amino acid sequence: CASSVTNTEAFF.

CDR3 nucleotides: TGCGCCAGCAGCCTGTCCTCTGGGGCCAACGTCCTGACTTTC. Encoded protein: CASSLSSGANVLTF. The chain carries TRBV5-1 and TRBJ2-6; no clear D. Germline V gene sequence: CDR1 SGHRS, CDR2 YFSETQ. The CDR3 sequence is 14 residues long. Trimming removed 4 bases from V and 0 bases from J, with 5 bases in between.

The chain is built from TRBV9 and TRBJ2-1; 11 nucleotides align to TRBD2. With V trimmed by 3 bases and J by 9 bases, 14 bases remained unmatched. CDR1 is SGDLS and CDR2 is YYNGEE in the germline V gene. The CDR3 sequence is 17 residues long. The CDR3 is CASSAALTSGKEVEQFF. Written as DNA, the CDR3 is TGTGCCAGCAGCGCCGCCCTGACTAGCGGGAAGGAAGTTGAGCAGTTCTTC.